This T cell receptor beta chain appears in the sequencing data of a study of blood T cell repertoires in COVID-19. Germline V CDR1 and CDR2: SGHNT, YENEEA. Trimming cost V 1 base and J 8 bases, with 30 bases left between them. This CDR3 has 20 amino acids. TCRdb keeps only in-frame clones here, not all; method: immunoSEQ multiplex PCR. The sample includes just over 50,000 clones, 85% to 90% seen only once; the top ten take about 14%. This clonotype was sampled from a man between 70 and 80 years old with acute or convalescent COVID-19. The sequencing sample was made of peripheral blood. The chain combines TRBV11-3 with TRBJ2-1, with a weak D call TRBD2 (6 bases). As DNA, the CDR3 is TGTGCCAGCAGCTTAGGGGCCGGGAGTAGGGGACGGGTGTACGCCGATGAGCAGTTCTTC. Translating gives CASSLGAGSRGRVYADEQFF.